This T cell receptor (beta chain) was sequenced for a study of shared clonotypes between healthy human individuals. Germline trimming cut 2 bases from V and 10 bases from J; bases unmatched to any gene: 13. Germline-derived CDR1 and CDR2 are SGHTA and FQGNSA. The CDR3 is 15 amino acids. Naivety among CD8 cells was defined by CD45RO negativity and positive CCR7 selection, thereby excluding terminally differentiated effector memory CD45RA+ cells. All donors were Caucasian adults living in Nashville, Tennessee. TCRdb keeps only in-frame clones here, not all; method: immunoSEQ multiplex PCR. This repertoire shows about 2,100,000 clones, 85% to 95% found once; its top ten account for 1.7%.

Sample: naive CD8+ T cells from PBMCs. The J gene is TRBJ2-5, the V gene TRBV7-2; 7 bases map to TRBD1. The TCR originated in a man in his late teens or twenties in good health. Some clones in this sample may be carry-over from other donors' samples. The CDR3 DNA reads as TGTGCCAGCAGCTTAAACAGGGGCCCCGCGGCGGACCAGTACTTC. Protein: CASSLNRGPAADQYF.